Sequencing of this TCR beta chain was carried out in a study of cytomegalovirus exposure and HLA in healthy donors (TCRdb year 2017). About the study as a whole: An earlier analysis of several hundred of the donors reported 276 Gb of sequence data and 90 million to 120 million unique TCR beta sequences obtained from approximately 180 million T cells. An early release covering just under 650 HLA-typed donors comprised 250 to 350 gigabases of sequencing data and 65 million to 100 million unique TCR sequences. Of the 300 to 400 genotyped donors, 65% to 90% fell in the genetic ancestry cluster associated with self-reported Caucasian donors. The study aimed to test whether signatures of past pathogen exposure could be identified by cataloging public T cell receptors. The T cell repertoires of several hundred subjects were profiled by immunosequencing and related to cytomegalovirus serostatus. Besides the first cohort of more than 650 subjects, a separate validation cohort made up of roughly 130 different subjects was used. The study combined high-throughput TCR immunosequencing, statistical association of individual TCRs with disease status, and machine learning to predict cytomegalovirus infection status. In a later analysis, previously published TCR beta repertoires from some 640 donors were re-analyzed and high-resolution HLA genotyping was added so that TCR occurrence patterns could be studied. In the later analysis, no new phenotypic data were used to find candidate immune exposures; instead, reliance was placed on TCR beta sequences and their occurrence across donors. An earlier analysis of about 620 of the donors applied high-throughput TCR beta sequencing to assess whether each TCR beta V gene segment acted as functional or pseudogenic. Donor age, sex, ethnicity and CMV serostatus were compiled alongside the repertoire data. In a later genetic analysis, genome-wide SNP genotypes for about three fifths of the roughly 670 donors were used, and that subset was treated as a discovery cohort. Every discovery cohort repertoire had been produced on one sequencing platform. HLA typing covered class I and class II loci at four-digit resolution. Typing coverage varied by locus: about 620-630 donors for A, B, C, DRB1 and DQB1; more than 500 for DQA1; approximately 570 for DPA1; under 490 for DPB1. About five DR-DQ haplotypes were handled as single units for association and clustering, since linkage in the cohort was strong. Among a few hundred genotyped donors of the cohort, an average of around 240,000 unique TCR beta nucleotide sequences were sequenced per donor, around 18% of them non-productive. On the study overall, not on this receptor specifically: Immune exposure information for the cohort was limited to CMV serostatus. In a later analysis, most CMV-associated TCR beta chains were found to appear HLA-restricted, with HLA associations seemingly driven largely by CMV exposure. Several of the top co-occurrence clusters appeared to be linked to parvovirus B19, influenza, CMV and Epstein-Barr virus, according to a later analysis. An earlier analysis of some 590 of the donors showed that most TCR beta V segments appeared in productive rearrangements either about 87% or about 30% of the time, which broadly matched IMGT annotations. V-gene and J-gene trimming of TCR beta chains was associated with a missense DCLRE1C variant in a later genetic analysis, and the association was replicated in an independent cohort. A later genetic analysis reported fewer N-insertions in productive TCRs among donors in an Asian-associated ancestry cluster than the approximately 700-donor mean. Because HLA typing was unavailable for some donors at each locus, only the typed subset was used in association tests. Linkage disequilibrium might explain the correlated functional status among segregating V segments, but an unknown experimental factor could not be ruled out. The cohort was sequenced for TCR beta chains only, and without alpha or paired-chain data the features that could be detected were limited. In a later analysis, HLA-associated TCR beta chains were found to be more clonally expanded and to have lower generation probabilities than equally common non-associated chains. According to a later analysis, TCR association rates differed among HLA loci, with DRB1 alleles showing the most associated TCRs and HLA-C alleles showing the fewest. In the study, 150 to 200 TCR beta chains were listed as associated with cytomegalovirus. Presence/absence analyses assumed roughly uniform sequencing depth across donors, an assumption that may not hold. The sequencing pipeline was judged likely to have produced a cluster of highly shared sequence variants as a technical artifact. Across donors, most TCR sequences were observed very rarely, whereas some public TCRs were present in many individuals. When HLA alleles, especially DR and DQ, strongly co-occurred, attributing TCR associations to individual alleles was difficult. At a false discovery rate of 0.05, a later analysis linked around 17,000 TCR beta sequences to specific HLA alleles. In both the original and validation cohorts, the classifier was reported to diagnose cytomegalovirus status with high specificity and sensitivity. The authors suggested that the approach could potentially be generalized to other disease states and immunological phenotypes. The 87-base-pair reads could not distinguish some IMGT-functional V segments, including TRBV6-2 and TRBV6-3, so those segments were excluded. In vitro tests confirmed that a few of the cytomegalovirus-associated TCR beta chains recognize cytomegalovirus antigens. Because counts were too low, roughly 17 rarely observed V segments, including chromosome 9 orphons, were left out of the earlier analysis of over 550 of the donors. A further reported finding was that TCR beta sequences accurately predicted the HLA-A and HLA-B alleles for most subjects in the first cohort.

The method behind the library was the immunoSEQ multiplex PCR assay. For the multiplex PCR, a mixture combining 60 forward primers for TCR Vbeta segments and 13 reverse primers for TCR Jbeta segments was used. The CDR3 region of rearranged TCR beta genes was amplified from genomic DNA with a multiplex PCR assay. The Illumina HiSeq System was used to sequence the amplified TCR beta libraries as 87-base-pair reads. The published analysis was carried out like this. Across the 640 or so repertoires, a later analysis counted some 80 million unique TCR beta chains, around 11 million of which were shared by at least two donors. A nearest-neighbor algorithm error-corrected the raw reads and collapsed the reads into unique sequences, merging closely related sequences to remove PCR and sequencing errors. V, D and J gene segments were assigned by aligning CDR3 sequences to IMGT reference sequences. For a sequence to be retained, a match of at least six nucleotides was required to both a V gene segment and a J gene segment. A rearrangement counted as productive if the CDR3 had no stop codons and remained in frame with V and J, and every other rearrangement counted as non-productive. Following IMGT convention, CDR3 was defined as the stretch from the second conserved V-encoded cysteine to the conserved J-encoded phenylalanine. In an earlier analysis of some 550 of the donors, sequences lacking an unambiguous match to a single V gene segment were excluded. An earlier analysis of 500 to 600 of the donors classified V segments as functional when productive rearrangements were above 56.7% and as segregating when the standard deviation between donors was above 5%. A statistical classification framework was built to diagnose cytomegalovirus status from the catalog of TCR beta chain sequences. V and J gene assignment, in a later analysis, came from comparing TCR nucleotide sequences with IMGT/GENE-DB human TR gene sequences. Using the TCRdist pipeline, a later analysis assigned CDR3 sequences along with most-parsimonious VDJ recombination scenarios. In a later analysis, each TCR beta chain was defined by its CDR3 amino acid sequence together with its V-gene family, and reads without a unique V-gene family were excluded. As a way to deal with suspected cross-contamination and a sequencing artifact, a later analysis dropped hundreds of nucleotide sequences that were highly shared and had low generation probability. In a later analysis, a clonal expansion index for each public chain was calculated from normalized within-repertoire ranks of inferred template counts. In a later analysis, generation probabilities were computed with a VDJ recombination model fitted to out-of-frame rearrangements, and the resulting probabilities were checked against IGoR. In a later analysis, TCR-TCR, TCR-HLA and TCR-CMV co-occurrence was scored with hypergeometric tests, and a repertoire-size bias correction was applied to TCR pairs. False discovery rates were estimated in a later analysis by permuting HLA or CMV assignments 20 times. A later analysis grouped co-occurring TCRs with DBSCAN, adding TCRdist sequence similarity when clustering within HLA-allele-positive subsets. For co-occurrence clustering, repertoires with fewer than 30,000 or more than 120,000 public chains were excluded, along with roughly 5 repertoires with anomalous nucleotide sharing. TCRdb limited this immuneACCESS table to in-frame rearrangements with V and J called. A share of clones is missing; checked studies link under half to unresolved V genes, and the rest is unexplained. The V and J calls and the clone size are those of that table, but D and trimming were determined from the DNA. The sample table contains roughly 200,000 clones; only one count was recorded for about three quarters of them. Roughly 3.7% of the sample is held by the ten biggest clonotypes.

A word on this clone: There is no known antigen for this receptor. Base qualities are not recorded, but no much larger clone differs from it by a single base.

The cohort comprised some 730 healthy bone marrow donors. Cohort members were all nominally healthy when sampled, although unrecorded immune exposures were likely present. The donor was CMV seropositive and was included in the group of some 290 seropositive cohort members. A peripheral blood sample was provided by each donor, and peripheral blood mononuclear cells were used for TCR beta sequencing. The Qiagen DNeasy Blood Extraction Kit was used to extract genomic DNA from the blood cell samples. CDR1 and CDR2, per the germline V gene (reference sequence), are MNHNY and SVGAGI. There are 16 amino acids in the CDR3, from cysteine to phenylalanine inclusive. Just CDR3 DNA is preserved here, 48 bases in frame from base 1. Trimming takes 6 bases off V and 5 bases off J; junction bases not matched to a gene: 12.

The clonotype originates from a woman aged 55-75 years in good health and CMV-seropositive. Here the chain combines TRBV6-6 and TRBJ1-5; the junction holds 8 bases that match TRBD1. Sequencing used PBMCs. At the DNA level, the sequence is TGTGCCAGCAGCTCACAGGGGGGCGGGGGGGATCAGCCCCAGCATTTT. Its protein product is CASSSQGGGGDQPQHF.